Below are 29 T cell receptor beta chains sequenced from a single sample in a study of shared clonotypes between healthy human individuals. CD8 cells regarded as naive lacked CD45RO, were positively chosen for CCR7, and omitted terminally differentiated effector memory CD45RA+ cells. Sequencing used immunoSEQ multiplex PCR; TCRdb keeps in-frame clones, though not all of them. In the table there are about 2.1 million clones, roughly 91% of which are singletons. Sequenced sample: naive CD8+ T cells from PBMCs. Receptors were obtained from a man younger than 30 in good health. Some clones in this sample may be carry-over from other donors' samples.

The J gene is TRBJ1-2, the V gene TRBV9; possibly TRBD1 for D (5 bases). Germline CDR1 and CDR2: SGDLS and YYNGEE. This CDR3 is built from 15 residues. With 4 bases removed from V and 0 bases from J, the gap between germline ends came to 13 bases. The CDR3 DNA reads TGTGCCAGCAGCACGGGACCGTCTACTAACTATGGCTACACCTTC. It yields the protein CASSTGPSTNYGYTF. Combining the CDR3 with reference TRBV9 and TRBJ1-2 gives the whole variable domain DSGVTQTPKHLITATGQRVTLRCSPRSGDLSVYWYQQSLDQGLQFLIQYYNGEERAKGNILERFSAQQFPDLHSELNLSSLELGDSALYFCASSTGPSTNYGYTFGSGTRLTVV.

V and J are TRBV6-5 and TRBJ1-1, with 10 positions matching TRBD1. Germline-derived CDR1 and CDR2 are MNHEY and SVGAGI. The V and J ends lost 6 bases and 5 bases, in that order; junction bases with no gene match: 6. The CDR3 contains 14 residues. The CDR3 region is CASSLRQGATEAFF. DNA for the CDR3: TGTGCCAGCAGCTTACGACAGGGGGCTACTGAAGCTTTCTTT.

The V call is TRBV4-2, the J call TRBJ2-3; 9 positions agree with TRBD1. The ends lost 3 bases at V and 4 bases at J; junction bases unmatched: 17. In germline, CDR1 is LGHNA, CDR2 YNFKEQ. This CDR3 spans 19 amino acids. The CDR3 DNA sequence: TGTGCCAGCAGCCAGACCGGTACAGGGGGCGTTTATTCCCCAGATACGCAGTATTTT. The encoded protein is CASSQTGTGGVYSPDTQYF.

The CDR3 coding sequence is TGTGCCAGCAGCTTAGGGCCGTTCCTTCTGAACACTGAAGCTTTCTTT. This codes for CASSLGPFLLNTEAFF. The genes are TRBV5-4 and TRBJ1-1, with no clear D. Deletions cut 2 bases from V and 0 bases from J, with 14 bases between. The V gene's germline CDR1 is SGHNT and CDR2 YYREEE (reference sequence). CDR3 length: 16 residues.

V usage is TRBV6-5 and J usage is TRBJ2-7; 10 bases agree with TRBD2. CDR1 is MNHEY and CDR2 is SVGAGI in the germline V gene. The V segment lost 4 bases and the J segment 6 bases; nucleotides outside the gene matches: 3. The CDR3 has 13 residues. CDR3 DNA: TGTGCCAGCAGTTCCGCTAGCGGGAGCGAGCAGTACTTC. Its protein is CASSSASGSEQYF.

Note on this clone: Other DNA sequences in the same sample also yield this CDR3. The V gene is TRBV9, the J gene TRBJ2-1; TRBD2 matches 8 bases. Unmatched junction bases numbered 2, after V lost 0 bases and J lost 6 bases. This CDR3 is built from 14 residues. The germline gives CDR1 SGDLS, CDR2 YYNGEE. CDR3 residues: CASSVGLALNEQFF. For the CDR3, the DNA is TGTGCCAGCAGCGTAGGACTAGCGCTCAATGAGCAGTTCTTC.

This chain links TRBV5-1 with TRBJ2-5; a weak D match, TRBD1 (5 bases). The DNA end favors TRBJ2-7, so the J call may be wrong. Germline CDR1 is SGHRS and CDR2 is YFSETQ. CDR3 length: 14 amino acids. CDR3 loop: CASSLPTDTYEQYF. The DNA for the CDR3 is TGCGCCAGCAGCTTACCGACAGACACCTACGAGCAGTACTTC.

This chain links TRBV27 with TRBJ1-1, with D perhaps matching TRBD1 (6 bases). CDR1 is MNHEY and CDR2 is SMNVEV in the germline V gene (reference sequence). V was trimmed by 5 bases and J by 3 bases, leaving 19 bases between them. There are 16 residues in the CDR3. DNA for the CDR3: TGTGCCAGCAGTCATACAGGGCCCCGGGGGTACACTGAAGCTTTCTTT. It yields the protein CASSHTGPRGYTEAFF.

The chain's CDR3 is CASSLGSGTKETQYF. The CDR3 DNA is TGCGCCAGCAGCCTGGGCAGCGGGACAAAAGAGACCCAGTACTTC. The chain carries TRBV4-3 and TRBJ2-5, with a tentative D call TRBD2 (7 bases). This CDR3 has 15 amino acids. The germline gives CDR1 LGHNA, CDR2 YSLEER. V gave up 4 bases and J gave up 3 bases, with 15 bases separating them.

In its sample, this clone was seen once. CDR3: CASSTRDRDQDYGYTF. For the CDR3, the DNA is TGCGCCAGCAGCACCCGGGACAGGGACCAAGACTATGGCTACACCTTC. The rearrangement uses TRBV5-1 and TRBJ1-2; 9 nucleotides align to TRBD1. CDR1 is SGHRS and CDR2 is YFSETQ in the germline V gene. Trimming took 4 bases from V and 3 from J; bases not matched to a gene: 10. CDR3 length: 16 residues. The variable domain in full, completed from reference TRBV5-1 and TRBJ1-2, reads KAGVTQTPRYLIKTRGQQVTLSCSPISGHRSVSWYQQTPGQGLQFLFEYFSETQRNKGNFPGRFSGRQFSNSRSEMNVSTLELGDSALYLCASSTRDRDQDYGYTFGSGTRLTVV.

This chain uses TRBV7-9 with TRBJ1-2; TRBD1 is a possible D gene (5 bases). This CDR3 is 14 amino acids long. The V and J ends lost 3 bases and 3 bases respectively, with 11 bases between them. The germline CDR1 and CDR2 sequences are SEHNR and FQNEAQ (reference sequence). The CDR3 nucleotides are TGTGCCAGCAGCTTCAACGACAGATACTATGGCTACACCTTC. Protein product: CASSFNDRYYGYTF.

The chain has TRBV21-1 and TRBJ2-3; the tabulated D call, TRBD2, remains unverified against the DNA. TRBV21-1 is an annotated pseudogene. The CDR3 loop spans 13 amino acids. In DNA form, the CDR3 reads TGTGCCAGCAGCATCCTCAGCGAGGATACGCAGTATTTT. Translation gives CASSILSEDTQYF.

The sample holds one count of this clone. The chain employs TRBV4-1 and TRBJ2-1, with TRBD2 as a possible D gene (6 bases). The V gene's germline CDR1 is MGHRA and CDR2 YSYEKL. This CDR3 spans 12 amino acids. V was trimmed by 3 bases and J by 10 bases, leaving 10 bases between them. The DNA for the CDR3 is TGCGCCAGCAGCCATCGGGAGAGCGAGCAGTTCTTC. It codes for CASSHRESEQFF.

The gene calls are TRBV30 and TRBJ1-1; D is perhaps TRBD1 (6 bases). This CDR3 region has 16 residues. V shed 2 bases and J shed 0 bases, with 16 bases lying between them. Germline assignment: CDR1 GTSNPN and CDR2 SVGIG (reference sequence). The CDR3 region is CAWSRGALPLNTEAFF. The DNA of the CDR3 is TGTGCCTGGAGTAGGGGGGCCCTCCCCCTGAACACTGAAGCTTTCTTT.

Points on this clone: A junction boundary mismatches the germline segment, possibly from a read error. The chain has TRBV7-8 and TRBJ2-4, with TRBD2 matching 7 bases. The CDR3 consists of 15 residues. The germline gives CDR1 SGHVS, CDR2 FQNEAQ. DNA of the CDR3: TGTGCCAGCAGCCTAGCGGACACGCGCAAAAACATTCAGTACTTC. It is translated as CASSLADTRKNIQYF.

The V gene is TRBV2, the J gene TRBJ1-2; tentatively, D is TRBD1 (5 bases). Germline CDR1 SNHLY, CDR2 FYNNEI. This CDR3 spans 15 amino acids. Deletions cut 4 bases from V and 8 bases from J, with 20 bases between. The CDR3 bases are TGTGCCAGCAGTGTCGGGACGGACCCATTGAGGGGCTACACCTTC. This encodes CASSVGTDPLRGYTF.

This chain uses TRBV5-1 with TRBJ2-6; TRBD1 matches 8 bases. Per the germline V gene, CDR1 is SGHRS and CDR2 is YFSETQ. Trimming took 0 bases from V and 4 from J; bases not matched to a gene: 15. The CDR3 is made up of 20 amino acids. CDR3 nucleotides: TGCGCCAGCAGCTTGGCTATGGACAGGGAACGTCTTAGGGGGGCCAACGTCCTGACTTTC. Translation: CASSLAMDRERLRGANVLTF.

The V call is TRBV27, the J call TRBJ2-1; D tentatively fits TRBD1 or TRBD2 (6 bases each). The ends were cut back, 5 bases at V and 5 bases at J, with 22 bases in the middle. The CDR3 has 17 residues. CDR1 and CDR2 from the germline V gene are MNHEY and SMNVEV (reference sequence). The CDR3 region has the DNA TGTGCCAGCAGTCCCACGAGGGACTTAAGGGGGGACAATGAGCAGTTCTTC. It is translated as CASSPTRDLRGDNEQFF.

This rearrangement joins TRBV2 to TRBJ1-5, with D maybe TRBD1 (5 bases). The CDR3 runs to 17 residues. The V end was cut by 2 bases, the J end by 5 bases, with 19 bases between. Germline-derived CDR1 and CDR2 are SNHLY and FYNNEI. This chain's CDR3 is CASSEFAAGYPYQPQHF. The CDR3 bases are TGTGCCAGCAGTGAATTCGCCGCAGGGTACCCCTATCAGCCCCAGCATTTT.

The V call is TRBV5-6, the J call TRBJ2-5; no reliable D call. V dropped 4 bases and J dropped 0 bases, with 4 bases sitting between them. Germline V gene lookup returns CDR1 SGHDT and CDR2 YYEEEE. CDR3 length: 12 amino acids. DNA for the CDR3: TGTGCCAGCAGCCCAAACCAAGAGACCCAGTACTTC. Its translation is CASSPNQETQYF.

The DNA of the CDR3 is TGTGCCAGCAGCTCGGTGCCGGGACAGACCTACGAGCAGTACTTC. Translation gives CASSSVPGQTYEQYF. The chain recombines TRBV5-4 with TRBJ2-7; TRBD1 agrees at 7 bases. CDR3 length: 15 amino acids. Germline V gene sequence: CDR1 SGHNT, CDR2 YYREEE (reference sequence). V shed 3 bases, J shed 2 bases, and the junction held 8 bases outside the gene matches.

The rearrangement joins TRBV9 to TRBJ2-1; TRBD2 aligns across 8 bases. With 2 bases clipped from V and 6 bases from J, the junction kept 13 bases outside the gene matches. Germline lookup yields CDR1 SGDLS and CDR2 YYNGEE. The CDR3 contains 17 residues. Here the CDR3 reads CASSVPSGGSGTNEQFF. In nucleotides, the CDR3 is TGTGCCAGCAGCGTCCCCTCCGGGGGTAGCGGGACCAATGAGCAGTTCTTC.

V and J are TRBV29-1 and TRBJ2-4; D is ambiguous. Germline lookup yields CDR1 SQVTM and CDR2 ANQGSEA. The V end lost 7 bases, the J end lost 1 base, and 11 bases lay between the germline ends. This CDR3 is 13 amino acids long. CDR3 region: CSALILAKNIQYF. The CDR3 bases are TGCAGCGCTCTCATTTTGGCCAAAAACATTCAGTACTTC.

This clone has a handful of counts. This rearrangement joins TRBV4-1 to TRBJ1-5; D unclear. The germline V and J ends were trimmed by 1 base and 6 bases, with 13 bases remaining between them. The CDR3 is 15 residues long. CDR1 is MGHRA, CDR2 YSYEKL, per germline. This CDR3 is CASSQVSGVAQPQHF. DNA of the CDR3: TGCGCCAGCAGCCAAGTGTCTGGGGTAGCTCAGCCCCAGCATTTT.

The chain combines TRBV5-4 with TRBJ2-7; 11 bases agree with TRBD2. The CDR3 is 12 amino acids. Germline V gene data show CDR1 as SGHNT and CDR2 as YYREEE (reference sequence). The CDR3 nucleotides are TGTGCGTTAGCGGGAGGGCCTAACGAGCAGTACTTC. This codes for CALAGGPNEQYF. Using reference TRBV5-4 and TRBJ2-7 for the parts outside the CDR3, the full variable domain is ETGVTQSPTHLIKTRGQQVTLRCSSQSGHNTVSWYQQALGQGPQFIFQYYREEENGRGNFPPRFSGLQFPNYSSELNVNALELDDSALYLCALAGGPNEQYFGPGTRLTVT.

The V gene is TRBV6-5, the J gene TRBJ2-7; the match to TRBD2 covers 7 bases. CDR3 length equals 15 residues. The ends lost 5 bases at V and 0 bases at J; junction bases unmatched: 7. Germline V lookup: CDR1 MNHEY, CDR2 SVGAGI. The CDR3 DNA reads as TGTGCCAGCAGTAGCGAGCGGGGCTTCTCCTACGAGCAGTACTTC. This encodes CASSSERGFSYEQYF.

This rearrangement joins TRBV5-6 to TRBJ2-1, with TRBD2 matching 12 bases. After removal of 4 bases from V and 7 bases from J, the junction contained 6 bases not matched to a gene. The CDR3 covers 15 residues. Looked up from germline, CDR1 is SGHDT and CDR2 is YYEEEE. CDR3: CASSDTSGRYNEQFF. The CDR3, as DNA: TGTGCCAGCAGCGACACTAGCGGGAGGTATAATGAGCAGTTCTTC.

The rearrangement joins TRBV13 to TRBJ2-7, with a possible D match to TRBD1 (5 bases). Trimming left V 4 bases short and J 2 bases short, with 15 bases between. The germline V gene encodes CDR1 PRHDT and CDR2 FYEKMQ (reference sequence). CDR3 length equals 15 residues. CDR3 nucleotides: TGTGCCAGCAGCTACAGGATGGATATTGCCTACGAGCAGTACTTC. Translating gives CASSYRMDIAYEQYF.

The chain is built from TRBV7-3 and TRBJ1-2; D not certain. This CDR3 has 13 amino acids. V lost 6 bases and J lost 4, with 12 bases in between. CDR1 is SGHTA, CDR2 FQGTGA, per germline. The CDR3 DNA follows: TGTGCCAGCAGTCCACGCCCCGGCTATGGCTACACCTTC. Protein: CASSPRPGYGYTF.